This T cell receptor (beta chain) appears in the sequencing data of a study of T-cell reconstitution after alpha-beta-depleted transplantation in children. Findings and limits, study-wide: TCRbeta diversity was high at day 60 in some patients (a result of surviving recipient T cells and thymic progenitors). By about two months after transplant, alpha-beta T cells reportedly arose from several hundred graft clones that had expanded. T-cell counts and diversity at one year post-transplant came mainly from newly produced T cells.

For TCRbeta, the library was prepared with unique molecular identifiers. MiXCR, applied by TCRdb to the PCR reads, yields one record per CDR3 protein. Found here are roughly 200,000 distinct CDR3 sequences, roughly 11% of them singletons; the top ten hold 28%. This clonotype occurred many times. Its antigen remains unknown. The CDR3 covers 19 residues. Germline V CDR1 and CDR2: DFQATT, SNEGSKA (reference sequence). The V segment lost 3 bases and the J segment 0 bases; nucleotides outside the gene matches: 14. This chain links TRBV20-1 with TRBJ2-1; 10 positions match TRBD2. The sequence was obtained from a child younger than two with acute myeloid leukemia, due to receive a stem cell transplant. The sequenced sample was PBMCs, obtained before TCRalphabeta/CD19-depleted stem cell transplant. The CDR3 nucleotides read TGCAGTGCTAGTGAGCTGGGACTAGCGTTACGGAGCTCCTACAATGAGCAGTTCTTC. It yields the protein CSASELGLALRSSYNEQFF.